Listed here are 20 T cell receptor beta chains from one sample, sequenced in a study of graft-versus-host responses after intestinal transplantation. Here immunoSEQ multiplex PCR was the method, and the copy in TCRdb shows in-frame clones only, minus some. The data show approximately 58,000 clones, about 90% seen once. Source: PBMCs, taken 26 days after transplant. These receptors all stem from a human patient who received an intestinal transplant, so some T cells may come from the graft donor.

The J gene is TRBJ1-1, the V gene TRBV5-1; D gene unclear. The CDR3 runs to 13 residues. Trimming left V 2 bases short and J 5 bases short, with 10 bases between. Germline values: CDR1 SGHRS, CDR2 YFSETQ. The CDR3 DNA is TGCGCCAGCAGCTTAATACGGGGTACTGAAGCTTTCTTT. Translating gives CASSLIRGTEAFF.

This clone was seen only once. The J gene is TRBJ2-3, the V gene TRBV4-2, with TRBD2 as a possible D gene (7 bases). CDR1 is LGHNA, CDR2 YNFKEQ, per germline. The CDR3 is made up of 17 amino acids. V shed 0 bases and J shed 5 bases, with 18 bases lying between them. The CDR3 sequence is CASSQEGGAGREDTQYF. Here the CDR3 DNA reads TGTGCCAGCAGCCAAGAAGGGGGGGCAGGGAGGGAAGATACGCAGTATTTT.

This sequence joins TRBV11-2 and TRBJ2-1; 7 nucleotides line up with TRBD2. From germline, CDR1 is SGHAT and CDR2 FQNNGV. This CDR3 has 14 residues. V gave up 5 bases and J gave up 6 bases; unmatched junction bases: 7. The CDR3 protein is CASSRGLEFNEQFF. Here the CDR3 DNA reads TGTGCCAGCAGCCGAGGACTAGAGTTCAATGAGCAGTTCTTC.

The rearrangement uses TRBV28 and TRBJ2-5, with D tentatively TRBD2 (7 bases). Germline CDR1 and CDR2: MDHEN and SYDVKM. V dropped 2 bases and J dropped 6 bases, with 16 bases sitting between them. The CDR3 has 15 residues. CDR3: CASSLGMGGAKTQYF. CDR3 bases: TGTGCCAGCAGTTTAGGAATGGGGGGGGCCAAGACCCAGTACTTC.

The chain is built from TRBV9 and TRBJ2-3; D perhaps matches TRBD2 (5 bases). CDR3 length: 13 amino acids. In germline, CDR1 is SGDLS, CDR2 YYNGEE. Trimming took 5 bases from V and 9 from J, leaving 16 bases between them. The DNA of the CDR3 is TGTGCCAGCAGTGGACTCCCCGAGCTGACGCAGTATTTT. Translating gives CASSGLPELTQYF.

V and J are TRBV19 and TRBJ1-1; 7 positions agree with TRBD1. After removal of 5 bases from V and 6 bases from J, the junction contained 3 bases not matched to a gene. The CDR3 is 12 residues long. The germline CDR1 and CDR2 sequences are LNHDA and SQIVND (reference sequence). The CDR3 spells CASSQGEPEAFF. In nucleotides, the CDR3 is TGTGCCAGTAGTCAGGGGGAGCCTGAAGCTTTCTTT.

The rearrangement links TRBV2 to TRBJ2-7; 8 bases agree with TRBD1. Germline CDR1 and CDR2: SNHLY and FYNNEI. The CDR3 is made up of 13 amino acids. Trimming removed 7 bases from V and 5 bases from J; junction bases left unmatched: 7. The CDR3 nucleotides are TGTGCCAGCACAGGGGGCTTTTTGCACGAGCAGTACTTC. Protein: CASTGGFLHEQYF.

The chain is built from TRBV7-2 and TRBJ1-6; perhaps TRBD1 as D (6 bases). The CDR3 sequence is 18 residues long. V shed 3 bases and J shed 8 bases, with 23 bases lying between them. Germline CDR1 reads SGHTA; CDR2 reads FQGNSA. The CDR3 loop reads CASSFGQGIPPHHSPLHF. CDR3 bases: TGTGCCAGCAGCTTCGGCCAGGGGATCCCTCCCCACCATTCACCCCTCCACTTT.

This clone was recorded once. The J gene is TRBJ2-5, the V gene TRBV28, with a tentative D call TRBD1 (5 bases). Trimming left V 8 bases short and J 0 bases short, with 13 bases between. CDR1 and CDR2 (germline): MDHEN, SYDVKM. CDR3 length: 14 amino acids. CDR3 nucleotide sequence: TGTGCCAGCGGAACACAGGAGTACCAAGAGACCCAGTACTTC. Translating gives CASGTQEYQETQYF.

The chain recombines TRBV19 with TRBJ1-2, with D uncertain. This CDR3 region has 13 residues. CDR1 and CDR2 from the germline V gene are LNHDA and SQIVND (reference sequence). V lost 2 bases and J lost 3, with 7 bases in between. The CDR3 DNA reads as TGTGCCAGTAGTATAACCCGGGACTATGGCTACACCTTC. It is translated as CASSITRDYGYTF.

The chain employs TRBV4-1 and TRBJ1-6; TRBD1 agrees at 8 bases. Germline CDR1 is MGHRA and CDR2 is YSYEKL. This CDR3 region has 17 residues. The J segment lost 5 bases and the V segment lost 3 bases, leaving 9 bases of the junction unmatched. The CDR3 DNA is TGCGCCAGCAGCCATCACCGGGTGGGACAGGATAATTCACCCCTCCACTTT. It encodes CASSHHRVGQDNSPLHF.

The J gene is TRBJ2-7, the V gene TRBV27; 10 nucleotides line up with TRBD1. CDR1 and CDR2 from the germline V gene are MNHEY and SMNVEV (reference sequence). With V trimmed by 6 bases and J by 3 bases, 8 bases remained unmatched. The CDR3 contains 15 residues. The CDR3 spells CASRQTGQGYYEQYF. The CDR3 DNA reads as TGTGCCAGCAGACAGACGGGACAGGGGTACTACGAGCAGTACTTC.

The chain is built from TRBV5-4 and TRBJ2-2; 8 bases fit TRBD1. Germline V lookup: CDR1 SGHNT, CDR2 YYREEE (reference sequence). Trimming cost V 3 bases and J 1 base; bases outside gene matches: 2. The CDR3 extends over 15 amino acids. CDR3 DNA: TGTGCCAGCAGCTATGGGACAGGGAACACCGGGGAGCTGTTTTTT. Translated: CASSYGTGNTGELFF.

J is TRBJ2-7 and V is TRBV6-1; possibly TRBD1 for D (6 bases). With 4 bases removed from V and 4 bases from J, the gap between germline ends came to 14 bases. The CDR3 has 14 residues. The V gene's germline CDR1 is MNHNS and CDR2 SASEGT. This chain's CDR3 is CASSVRDGTYEQYV. DNA for the CDR3: TGTGCCAGCAGTGTGAGGGACGGGACATACGAGCAGTACGTC.

The genes are TRBV4-3 and TRBJ2-1; 8 bases agree with TRBD2. The CDR3 contains 17 residues. Germline CDR1 is LGHNA and CDR2 is YSLEER. V lost 0 bases to trimming and J lost 6 bases; unmatched junction nucleotides: 10. The CDR3 DNA sequence: TGCGCCAGCAGCCAAGACCTTGCAACGGGGGGGGGCAATGAGCAGTTCTTC. Protein: CASSQDLATGGGNEQFF.

The chain joins TRBV11-1 to TRBJ1-1; D is uncertain. CDR3 length equals 14 residues. The germline V gene encodes CDR1 SGHAT and CDR2 FQDESV (reference sequence). The V end was cut by 5 bases, the J end by 4 bases, with 14 bases between. Here the CDR3 DNA reads TGTGCCAGCAGCCCGTTAGACCTAGGCACTGAAGCTTTCTTT. This gives the protein CASSPLDLGTEAFF.

The V and J genes are TRBV28 and TRBJ1-1, with D possibly TRBD1 on 5 matching bases. Between the trimmed V and J ends, which lost 3 bases and 0 bases, there was a span of 8 bases. Germline CDR1 MDHEN, CDR2 SYDVKM. This CDR3 is 14 amino acids long. The DNA for the CDR3 is TGTGCCAGCAGTTTCCGGACAATGAACACTGAAGCTTTCTTT. Protein sequence: CASSFRTMNTEAFF.

The chain joins TRBV4-1 to TRBJ1-1; D is perhaps TRBD1 (6 bases). Germline lookup yields CDR1 MGHRA and CDR2 YSYEKL. Trimming took off 0 bases at V and 3 bases at J, with 8 bases between the two ends. This CDR3 comprises 14 residues. In DNA form, the CDR3 reads TGCGCCAGCAGCCAAGAAAACAGGGACACTGAAGCTTTCTTT. Encoded protein: CASSQENRDTEAFF.

This chain uses TRBV7-2 with TRBJ2-7; perhaps TRBD2 as D (6 bases). The CDR3 is 13 residues long. V was clipped by 1 base and J by 6 bases, with 10 bases between them. Germline V gene lookup returns CDR1 SGHTA and CDR2 FQGNSA. The CDR3 nucleotides are TGTGCCAGCAGCTTAGGGCTAGCGATCGAGCAGTACTTC. Residues: CASSLGLAIEQYF.

The chain has TRBV7-2 and TRBJ1-3; D ambiguous. The CDR3 length is 14 residues. Trimming shortened V by 3 bases and J by 1 base, and 7 bases separated the two germline ends. The V gene's germline CDR1 is SGHTA and CDR2 FQGNSA. The CDR3 loop reads CASSFVTSGNTIYF. The CDR3, as DNA: TGTGCCAGCAGCTTCGTGACATCTGGAAACACCATATATTTT.